A selection of T cell receptor beta chains follows, all from one sample in a study of T cells after yellow fever vaccination. TCRdb reprocessed the 5' RACE reads via MiXCR and lists one record per CDR3 protein. Of some 420,000 distinct CDR3 sequences in the sample, roughly a sixth were seen once. This specimen consisted of PBMCs, obtained before the yellow fever booster vaccination. The receptors here all came from a man in his late teens or twenties who received the YFV17D yellow fever vaccine. CDR3s include the opening cysteine and the closing phenylalanine or tryptophan. The D gene is left open where the match is weak. Size is omitted from some rows. Given values are once, few, many or a class for expanded clones.

few	TRBD1	TRBJ2-3	TRBV19	CASSIQGVADTQYF	TGTGCCAGTAGTATACAGGGGGTGGCAGATACGCAGTATTTT
few	TRBD2	TRBJ2-3	TRBV7-8	CASSVPSGGSTDTQYF	TGTGCCAGCAGCGTTCCTAGCGGGGGTTCCACAGATACGCAGTATTTT
few	TRBD2	TRBJ2-1	TRBV29-1	CSVEVPRLAGHEQFF	TGCAGCGTTGAAGTCCCCCGACTAGCGGGGCATGAGCAGTTCTTC
.	.	TRBJ2-3	TRBV3-1	CASSKNPASADTQYF	TGTGCCAGCAGCAAAAACCCCGCCAGCGCAGATACGCAGTATTTT
many	.	TRBJ1-2	TRBV4-3	CASSQEGRGEGYTF	TGCGCCAGCAGCCAAGAGGGCAGGGGTGAGGGCTACACCTTC
few	.	TRBJ1-3	TRBV12-3/TRBV12-4	CASSFSAGRTGNTIYF	TGTGCCAGCAGTTTCTCCGCAGGGCGGACTGGAAACACCATATATTTT
.	.	TRBJ2-7	TRBV7-8	CASSLRTLGYEQYF	TGTGCCAGCAGCTTAAGGACATTGGGGTACGAGCAGTACTTC
few	TRBD2	TRBJ2-3	TRBV6-5	CASSPPQAGGNTQYF	TGTGCCAGCAGCCCGCCGCAAGCGGGGGGTAATACGCAGTATTTT
.	.	TRBJ2-4	TRBV7-9	CASSFWGPGSYLAKNIQYF	TGTGCCAGCAGCTTCTGGGGGCCGGGTTCCTACCTGGCCAAAAACATTCAGTACTTC
few	.	TRBJ2-5	TRBV3-1	CASSPRGVTQYF	TGTGCCAGCAGCCCCCGGGGTGTGACCCAGTACTTC
few	.	TRBJ1-3	TRBV6-5	CASRQSLTVSGNTIYF	TGTGCCAGCAGGCAATCCCTAACAGTCTCTGGAAACACCATATATTTT
few	.	TRBJ2-3	TRBV5-8	CASSLVEDTQYF	TGTGCCAGCAGCTTGGTGGAAGATACGCAGTATTTT
.	.	TRBJ2-6	TRBV6-5	CAISYAPGANVLTF	TGTGCCATCAGTTACGCCCCTGGGGCCAACGTCCTGACTTTC
many	.	TRBJ2-6	TRBV5-6	CASGRSGANVLTF	TGTGCATCTGGGCGCTCTGGGGCCAACGTCCTGACTTTC
.	.	TRBJ1-5	TRBV6-6	CASSSGRGAEGNQPQHF	TGTGCCAGCAGCTCAGGTCGAGGGGCAGAGGGCAATCAGCCCCAGCATTTT
.	.	TRBJ2-7	TRBV12-3/TRBV12-4	CASSWSGAYEQYF	TGTGCCAGCAGTTGGTCGGGGGCCTACGAGCAGTACTTC
.	.	TRBJ2-5	TRBV6-5	CASSYARRETQYF	TGTGCCAGCAGTTACGCGCGGAGGGAGACCCAGTACTTC
few	TRBD2	TRBJ2-1	TRBV19	CASSTASSGAGGHNEQFF	TGTGCCAGTAGTACCGCCTCTTCAGGAGCGGGGGGACACAATGAGCAGTTCTTC
few	TRBD2	TRBJ2-5	TRBV7-6	CASSLASGGTETQYF	TGTGCCAGCAGCTTAGCTAGCGGGGGAACAGAGACCCAGTACTTC
.	.	TRBJ1-1	TRBV5-4	CASSLGVRSFADTEAFF	TGTGCCAGCAGCTTGGGTGTCAGGTCGTTTGCGGACACTGAAGCTTTCTTT
few	TRBD1	TRBJ1-1	TRBV6-5	CASSYDRGSNTEAFF	TGTGCCAGCAGTTACGACAGGGGGTCGAACACTGAAGCTTTCTTT
few	.	TRBJ2-2	TRBV9	CASSVEDFTGELFF	TGTGCCAGCAGCGTAGAGGACTTCACCGGGGAGCTGTTTTTT
many	.	TRBJ1-2	TRBV6-5	CASSYSGQGSFYGYTF	TGTGCCAGCAGTTACTCGGGGCAGGGTAGTTTCTATGGCTACACCTTC
.	.	TRBJ2-4	TRBV20-1	CSAPGVGNIQYF	TGCAGTGCCCCGGGGGTGGGGAACATTCAGTACTTC
few	.	TRBJ2-5	TRBV7-3	CASGRGSGETQYF	TGTGCCAGCGGTAGGGGAAGTGGAGAGACCCAGTACTTC
.	.	TRBJ2-7	TRBV27	CASSLLGLSSYEQYF	TGTGCCAGCAGTTTATTGGGGTTAAGCTCCTACGAGCAGTACTTC
.	TRBD2	TRBJ2-5	TRBV2	CASRIAGETQYF	TGTGCCAGCAGAATAGCGGGAGAGACCCAGTACTTC
.	.	TRBJ2-5	TRBV5-1	CASTMGEETQYF	TGCGCCAGCACTATGGGGGAAGAGACCCAGTACTTC
.	.	TRBJ1-2	TRBV9	CASSVLGNGYTF	TGTGCCAGCAGCGTACTCGGGAATGGCTACACCTTC
many	.	TRBJ2-6	TRBV18	CASSPPRSSGANVLTF	TGTGCCAGCTCACCACCGAGGAGCTCTGGGGCCAACGTCCTGACTTTC
.	.	TRBJ2-2	TRBV29-1	CSALGRVEANTGELFF	TGCAGCGCCCTGGGCAGGGTGGAGGCGAACACCGGGGAGCTGTTTTTT
.	.	TRBJ1-1	TRBV4-1	CASSQTPGHPIYEAFF	TGCGCCAGCAGCCAGACCCCGGGACACCCCATATATGAAGCTTTCTTT
few	.	TRBJ1-1	TRBV11-2	CASNEYGNTEAFF	TGTGCCAGCAACGAATATGGGAACACTGAAGCTTTCTTT
.	TRBD1	TRBJ2-1	TRBV4-1	CASSLGQGVDNEQFF	TGCGCCAGCAGCCTTGGACAGGGGGTAGACAATGAGCAGTTCTTC
few	.	TRBJ2-4	TRBV5-1	CASSLGLGAGAEGIQYF	TGCGCCAGCAGCTTGGGATTAGGGGCAGGGGCTGAAGGCATTCAGTACTTC
few	.	TRBJ1-5	TRBV5-5	CASSPTHRVDQPQHF	TGTGCCAGCAGCCCGACCCACAGGGTCGATCAGCCCCAGCATTTT
many	.	TRBJ1-6	TRBV11-2	CASSLDRVFSPLHF	TGTGCCAGCAGCTTAGACAGGGTTTTCTCACCCCTCCACTTT
few	.	TRBJ2-7	TRBV18	CASSRQSYEQYF	TGTGCCAGCTCAAGACAGTCCTACGAGCAGTACTTC
.	TRBD2	TRBJ2-7	TRBV6-5	CASSYGASGGYEQYF	TGTGCCAGCAGTTACGGGGCTAGCGGGGGCTACGAGCAGTACTTC
.	.	TRBJ2-3	TRBV4-1	CASSQVGLVTDTQYF	TGCGCCAGCAGCCAAGTGGGACTCGTCACAGATACGCAGTATTTT
.	TRBD2	TRBJ2-1	TRBV29-1	CSVHLSGGSYNEQFF	TGCAGCGTGCATCTTAGCGGGGGGTCCTACAATGAGCAGTTCTTC
.	TRBD1	TRBJ1-1	TRBV18	CASSRQGAPEAFF	TGTGCCAGCTCACGACAGGGGGCCCCTGAAGCTTTCTTT
few	.	TRBJ1-4	TRBV15	CATSSYYRRDGQNEKLFF	TGTGCCACCAGCAGCTATTACCGCCGGGACGGACAAAATGAAAAACTGTTTTTT
few	TRBD1	TRBJ2-1	TRBV29-1	CSGAAGQGGHEQFF	TGCAGCGGCGCCGCGGGACAGGGAGGTCATGAGCAGTTCTTC
few	.	TRBJ2-4	TRBV20-1	CSARDQGGVGGNIQYF	TGCAGTGCTAGAGATCAGGGTGGTGTAGGGGGAAACATTCAGTACTTC
.	.	TRBJ1-1	TRBV11-2	CASSFRRYTEAFF	TGTGCCAGCAGCTTTCGCAGGTACACTGAAGCTTTCTTT
.	TRBD1	TRBJ1-2	TRBV7-2	CASSPQGEDGYTF	TGTGCCAGCAGCCCACAGGGGGAGGATGGCTACACCTTC
many	.	TRBJ2-3	TRBV12-3/TRBV12-4	CASSSLADTQYF	TGTGCCAGCAGTTCGTTGGCGGATACGCAGTATTTT
.	.	TRBJ2-5	TRBV9	CASSVGPRAETQYF	TGTGCCAGCAGCGTCGGTCCCAGGGCTGAGACCCAGTACTTC
.	TRBD1	TRBJ2-7	TRBV7-2	CASSVTSGTVYEQYF	TGTGCCAGCAGCGTCACTTCAGGGACAGTATACGAGCAGTACTTC